The clone carrying this T cell receptor (beta chain) has a count of ten or more. Antigen unknown. This sample is drawn from a study of human T cells and chemical hapten exposure. Study outcomes and limitations: Donor immune responses may differ from healthy people's, since all donors had alopecia. Expanded TCR sets contained significantly more large CDR3 similarity clusters than controls.

One entry per CDR3 protein results from TCRdb running MiXCR on the RACE reads. The sample includes just over 350,000 distinct CDR3 sequences, roughly 6% of them seen just once. The sample's time point: patch test 2, 6 weeks after DPC sensitization. Treatment in this sample: therapeutic diphenylcyclopropenone sensitization with weekly scalp DPC. The source was whole blood, collected in connection with sensitization to the hapten diphenylcyclopropenone (DPC). The sequence came from a woman between 18 and 30 years old with alopecia areata. Some clones in this sample may be carry-over from other donors' samples.

The CDR3, as DNA: TGTGCCAGCAGTTTTCGACCAGAGGGAGATACGCAGTATTTT. Translation gives CASSFRPEGDTQYF. The chain links TRBV7-2 to TRBJ2-3; D is perhaps TRBD2 (5 bases). This CDR3 is built from 14 residues. Trimming removed 6 bases at V and 5 bases at J, with 15 bases between. Germline V CDR1 and CDR2: SGHTA, FQGNSA.